The 13 T cell receptor beta chains below were found in one sample sequenced in a study of blood T cell repertoires in COVID-19. This table comes from immunoSEQ multiplex PCR, and its TCRdb copy is limited to in-frame clones, with some not included. The top ten hold roughly 12% of the sample, which has tens of thousands of clones, about 86% seen once. The sample was peripheral blood. These receptors were taken from a man aged 70 or older with active COVID-19.

The V call is TRBV2, the J call TRBJ1-2; possibly TRBD1 for D (5 bases). V was pared by 6 bases and J by 3 bases, with 14 bases between. The CDR3 is made up of 14 amino acids. In germline, CDR1 is SNHLY, CDR2 FYNNEI. The CDR3: CASRGKGTYYGYTF. The CDR3 DNA follows: TGTGCCAGCAGGGGGAAGGGGACTTACTATGGCTACACCTTC.

This sequence joins TRBV11-2 and TRBJ1-4; no definite D call. Germline CDR1 and CDR2: SGHAT and FQNNGV. V lost 1 base to trimming and J lost 8 bases, with 11 bases between them. The CDR3 is 14 amino acids. This CDR3 is CASSLGQVAEKLFF. CDR3 nucleotide sequence: TGTGCCAGCAGCTTAGGTCAGGTAGCGGAAAAACTGTTTTTT. Complete variable domain (other parts from reference TRBV11-2 and TRBJ1-4): EAGVAQSPRYKIIEKRQSVAFWCNPISGHATLYWYQQILGQGPKLLIQFQNNGVVDDSQLPKDRFSAERLKGVDSTLKIQPAKLEDSAVYLCASSLGQVAEKLFFGSGTQLSVL.

J is TRBJ2-1 and V is TRBV7-6; TRBD2 matches 12 bases. CDR1 is SGHVS, CDR2 FNYEAQ, per germline. The V segment lost 5 bases and the J segment 7 bases; nucleotides outside the gene matches: 6. The CDR3 totals 15 residues. The CDR3 here is CASSRLAGGRNEQFF. In nucleotides, the CDR3 is TGTGCCAGCAGCCGTCTAGCGGGGGGGCGGAATGAGCAGTTCTTC.

This clone was seen only a few times. The chain uses TRBV20-1 and TRBJ2-7; D perhaps matches TRBD2 (6 bases). V lost 7 bases and J 5 bases, leaving 12 bases between the germline ends. This CDR3 has 11 amino acids. Germline-derived CDR1 and CDR2 are DFQATT and SNEGSKA (reference sequence). CDR3 sequence reads: CSVPGVDEQYF. DNA for the CDR3: TGCAGTGTTCCGGGGGTGGACGAGCAGTACTTC.

This chain connects TRBV5-1 to TRBJ2-1; TRBD1 is a possible D gene (6 bases). This CDR3 spans 13 amino acids. The germline V gene has CDR1 SGHRS and CDR2 YFSETQ. Trimming took 4 bases from V and 7 from J, leaving 12 bases between them. CDR3 protein: CASSPAGANEQFF. The CDR3 nucleotides read TGCGCCAGCAGCCCCGCAGGGGCTAATGAGCAGTTCTTC.

The chain is built from TRBV6-5 and TRBJ2-7, with 7 nucleotides matching TRBD1. V gave up 2 bases and J gave up 1 base; unmatched junction bases: 2. This CDR3 contains 14 residues. The germline gives CDR1 MNHEY, CDR2 SVGAGI. The CDR3 nucleotides are TGTGCCAGCAGTTACAGGGGGCCATCCTACGAGCAGTACTTC. Translation: CASSYRGPSYEQYF.

This clone came up once. V gene TRBV10-3 combines with J gene TRBJ2-7, with TRBD2 matching over 9 bases. Per the germline V gene, CDR1 is ENHRY and CDR2 is SYGVKD. V lost 4 bases to trimming and J lost 4 bases; unmatched junction nucleotides: 2. The CDR3 is 13 residues long. Here the CDR3 reads CAISVLAGYEQYF. CDR3 DNA sequence: TGTGCCATCAGTGTCCTAGCGGGGTACGAGCAGTACTTC.

This clone is judged large (0.1 to 1%). The chain couples TRBV6-4 to TRBJ2-1, with 11 bases identical to TRBD2. CDR3 length: 15 amino acids. V was clipped by 0 bases and J by 6 bases; unmatched bases: 1. Germline CDR1 MRHNA, CDR2 SNTAGT. Written as DNA, the CDR3 is TGTGCCAGCAGTGACTCTAGCGGGGGGGCCAATGAGCAGTTCTTC. This encodes CASSDSSGGANEQFF.

V usage is TRBV7-2 and J usage is TRBJ2-2, with 13 nucleotides matching TRBD2. The V segment lost 6 bases and the J segment 9 bases; nucleotides outside the gene matches: 16. Germline V gives CDR1 SGHTA, CDR2 FQGNSA. The CDR3 covers 18 residues. The CDR3 here is CASSPGGLAGAVGRELFF. CDR3 coding DNA: TGTGCCAGCAGTCCAGGAGGACTAGCGGGGGCGGTGGGGCGGGAGCTGTTTTTT.

The V and J genes are TRBV4-1 and TRBJ2-2; D perhaps matches TRBD1 (5 bases). The germline V and J ends were trimmed by 4 bases and 7 bases, with 16 bases remaining between them. Germline V CDR1 and CDR2: MGHRA, YSYEKL. The length of the CDR3 is 15 residues. This chain's CDR3 is CASSPSGRAGGELFF. CDR3 coding DNA: TGCGCCAGCAGCCCAAGTGGCAGGGCAGGCGGGGAGCTGTTTTTT.

The gene calls are TRBV6-5 and TRBJ2-3; weak D call: TRBD2 (5 bases). Germline V CDR1 and CDR2: MNHEY, SVGAGI. This CDR3 has 15 residues. Trimming took 6 bases from V and 0 from J, leaving 13 bases between them. The CDR3 DNA follows: TGTGCCAGCAGCTTGTCGGGGTCTAGCACAGATACGCAGTATTTT. Translation: CASSLSGSSTDTQYF.

This clone was observed a few times. The rearrangement uses TRBV12-5 and TRBJ1-6, with 9 bases lining up with TRBD1. Germline CDR1 LGHNT, CDR2 FRNRAP. This CDR3 contains 13 residues. V shed 7 bases, J shed 7 bases, and the junction held 2 bases outside the gene matches. The CDR3 sequence is CASVGQGNSPLHF. The CDR3 nucleotides read TGTGCTAGTGTTGGACAGGGGAATTCACCCCTCCACTTT.

This chain uses TRBV10-3 with TRBJ2-2; D is perhaps TRBD1 (6 bases). The germline V gene has CDR1 ENHRY and CDR2 SYGVKD. V lost 6 bases to trimming and J lost 7 bases, with 9 bases between them. The CDR3 is 12 amino acids. In DNA form, the CDR3 reads TGTGCCATCAGGACAGGAGACGGGGAGCTGTTTTTT. Its protein product is CAIRTGDGELFF.